This TCR beta chain was profiled in a study of radiation and T cells in renal cell carcinoma. Study-level results: In blood, top tumor clones expanded by 2 weeks, shrinking by 4.

Time point in this sample: blood 4 weeks post-SBRT, at nephrectomy. Treatment reported: 15 Gy SBRT to primary tumor, nephrectomy 4 weeks later. Nephrectomy followed 15 Gy stereotactic body radiation by 4 weeks. Radiation-treated patients gave blood at baseline, week 2 and week 4. This renal cell carcinoma was of the clear cell type. The CDR3 sequence is 16 residues long. V trimming: 0 bases; J trimming: 6 bases; junction bases outside the gene matches: 6. The germline V gene has CDR1 SGDLS and CDR2 YYNGEE. As concerns this clone: Its specificity is not known.

Assay used: immunoSEQ multiplex PCR; TCRdb lists only in-frame clones, some missing. The sample has about 64,000 clones; roughly 80% are singletons. The source material was blood, sampled from a patient whose treatment included radiotherapy and nephrectomy. The sequence derives from a man aged 55 to 70 with renal cell carcinoma. J is TRBJ2-2 and V is TRBV9; 9 nucleotides agree with TRBD2. The CDR3: CASSVDLVAGAGELFF. Written as DNA, the CDR3 is TGTGCCAGCAGCGTAGATTTGGTAGCGGGAGCCGGGGAGCTGTTTTTT. Complete variable domain (other parts from reference TRBV9 and TRBJ2-2): DSGVTQTPKHLITATGQRVTLRCSPRSGDLSVYWYQQSLDQGLQFLIQYYNGEERAKGNILERFSAQQFPDLHSELNLSSLELGDSALYFCASSVDLVAGAGELFFGEGSRLTVL.